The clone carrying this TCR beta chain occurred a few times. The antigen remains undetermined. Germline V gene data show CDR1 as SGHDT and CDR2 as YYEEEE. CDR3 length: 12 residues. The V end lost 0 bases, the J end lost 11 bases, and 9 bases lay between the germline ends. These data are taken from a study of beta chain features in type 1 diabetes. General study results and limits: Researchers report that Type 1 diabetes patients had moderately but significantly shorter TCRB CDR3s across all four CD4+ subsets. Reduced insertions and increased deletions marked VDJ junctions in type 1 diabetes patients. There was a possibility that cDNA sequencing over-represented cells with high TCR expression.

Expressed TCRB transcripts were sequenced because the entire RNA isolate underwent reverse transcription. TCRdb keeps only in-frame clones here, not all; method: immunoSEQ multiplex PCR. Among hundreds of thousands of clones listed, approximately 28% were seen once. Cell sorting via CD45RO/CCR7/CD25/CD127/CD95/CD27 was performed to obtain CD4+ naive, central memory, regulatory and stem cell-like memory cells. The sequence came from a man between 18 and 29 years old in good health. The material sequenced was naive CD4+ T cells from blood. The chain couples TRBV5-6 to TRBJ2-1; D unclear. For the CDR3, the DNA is TGTGCCAGCAGCTTGGCTGGATCGCAGCAGTTCTTC. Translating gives CASSLAGSQQFF.